These T cell receptor beta chains were read from a single sample in a study of T cell changes during pregnancy in multiple sclerosis. Using immunoSEQ multiplex PCR, the repertoire was profiled, and TCRdb retains in-frame clones only, with some absent. This sample has 30,000 or so clones; about 84% occur once, and the top ten carry under 9.5%. Source: CD8+ T cells from peripheral blood mononuclear cells, taken after pregnancy. These receptor sequences come from a female donor with multiple sclerosis, enrolled in a pregnancy study. Each CDR3 is given with its conserved first and last residue. The D gene is left open where the match is weak. Only some rows state a clone size, as once, few, many or a class for expanded clones.

v_gene,j_gene,d_gene,abundance,CDR3aa,CDR3nt
TRBV5-4,TRBJ2-1,-,-,CASSLAGVHNEQFF,TGTGCCAGCAGCTTGGCAGGGGTCCACAATGAGCAGTTCTTC
TRBV15,TRBJ2-3,TRBD1,-,CATSGQGNTDTQYF,TGTGCCACCAGCGGACAGGGTAACACAGATACGCAGTATTTT
TRBV2,TRBJ1-1,TRBD1,-,CASSEDRGSRTEAFF,TGTGCCAGCAGTGAAGACAGGGGTTCCCGGACTGAAGCTTTCTTT
TRBV4-3,TRBJ2-7,TRBD1,-,CASSQGRDRTYEQYF,TGCGCCAGCAGCCAAGGCCGGGACAGGACCTACGAGCAGTACTTC
TRBV2,TRBJ1-1,TRBD1,-,CASSGRGRSTEAFF,TGTGCCAGCAGTGGGAGGGGGCGCAGCACTGAAGCTTTCTTT
TRBV18,TRBJ2-7,-,-,CASSPLKWEAIEGYEQYF,TGTGCCAGCTCACCCCTGAAATGGGAGGCCATAGAGGGCTACGAGCAGTACTTC
TRBV18,TRBJ2-6,-,-,CASSPLGAGANVLTF,TGTGCCAGCTCACCACTCGGGGCTGGGGCCAACGTCCTGACTTTC
TRBV4-3,TRBJ1-4,-,-,CASSQRTEGINEKLFF,TGCGCCAGCAGCCAGCGGACGGAGGGCATTAATGAAAAACTGTTTTTT
TRBV19,TRBJ2-1,-,once,CASSFRDSYNEQFF,TGTGCCAGTAGTTTCCGGGACTCCTACAATGAGCAGTTCTTC
TRBV28,TRBJ1-3,-,-,CATSWAPGNTIYF,TGTGCCACCTCTTGGGCGCCGGGAAACACCATATATTTT
TRBV7-2,TRBJ1-6,-,once,CASSLRGVGSPLHF,TGTGCCAGCAGCTTACGGGGAGTAGGGTCACCCCTCCACTTT
TRBV9,TRBJ2-2,-,-,CASSVGGLAGELFF,TGTGCCAGCAGCGTCGGCGGACTGGCCGGGGAGCTGTTTTTT